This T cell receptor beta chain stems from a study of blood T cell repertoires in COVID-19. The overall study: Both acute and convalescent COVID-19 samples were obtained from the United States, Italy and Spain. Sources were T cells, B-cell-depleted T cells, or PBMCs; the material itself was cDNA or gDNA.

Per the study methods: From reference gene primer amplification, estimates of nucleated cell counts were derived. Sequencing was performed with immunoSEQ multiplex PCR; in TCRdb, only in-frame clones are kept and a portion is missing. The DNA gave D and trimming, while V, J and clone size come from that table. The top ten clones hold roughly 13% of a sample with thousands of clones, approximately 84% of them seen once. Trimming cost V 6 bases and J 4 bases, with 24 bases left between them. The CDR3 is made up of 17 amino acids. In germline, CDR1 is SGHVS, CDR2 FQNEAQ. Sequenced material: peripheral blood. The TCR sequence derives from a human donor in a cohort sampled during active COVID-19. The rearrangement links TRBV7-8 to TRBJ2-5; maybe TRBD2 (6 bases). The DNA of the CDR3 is TGTGCCAGCAGACCCTTGGGGTGGGGAGGCGTCGGAGAGACCCAGTACTTC. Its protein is CASRPLGWGGVGETQYF.